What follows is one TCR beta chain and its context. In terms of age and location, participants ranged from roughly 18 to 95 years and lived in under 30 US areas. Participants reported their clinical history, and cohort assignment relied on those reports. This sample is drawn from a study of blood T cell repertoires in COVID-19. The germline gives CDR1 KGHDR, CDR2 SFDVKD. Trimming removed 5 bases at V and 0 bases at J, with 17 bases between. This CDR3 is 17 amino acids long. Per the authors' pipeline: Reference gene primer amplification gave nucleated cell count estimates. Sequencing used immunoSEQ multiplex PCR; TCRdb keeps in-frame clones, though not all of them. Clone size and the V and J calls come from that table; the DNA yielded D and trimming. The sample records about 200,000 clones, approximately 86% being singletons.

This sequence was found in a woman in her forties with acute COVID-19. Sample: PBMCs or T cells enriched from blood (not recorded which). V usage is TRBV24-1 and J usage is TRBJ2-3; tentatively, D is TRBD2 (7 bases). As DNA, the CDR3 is TGTGCCACCAGTGCTAGCGGAGGGGGGGAAAGCACAGATACGCAGTATTTT. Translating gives CATSASGGGESTDTQYF.